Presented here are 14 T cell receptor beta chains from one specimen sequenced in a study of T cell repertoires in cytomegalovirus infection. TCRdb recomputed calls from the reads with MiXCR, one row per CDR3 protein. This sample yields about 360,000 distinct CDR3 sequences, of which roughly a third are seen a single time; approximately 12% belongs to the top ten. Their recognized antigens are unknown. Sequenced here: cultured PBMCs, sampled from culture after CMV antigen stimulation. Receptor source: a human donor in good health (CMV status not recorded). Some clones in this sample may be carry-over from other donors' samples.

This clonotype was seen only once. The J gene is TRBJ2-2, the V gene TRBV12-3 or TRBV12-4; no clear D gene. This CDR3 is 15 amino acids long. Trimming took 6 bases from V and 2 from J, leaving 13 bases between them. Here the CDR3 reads CASSLHMSNTGELFF. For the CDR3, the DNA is TGTGCCAGCAGCCTCCATATGTCTAACACCGGGGAGCTGTTTTTT.

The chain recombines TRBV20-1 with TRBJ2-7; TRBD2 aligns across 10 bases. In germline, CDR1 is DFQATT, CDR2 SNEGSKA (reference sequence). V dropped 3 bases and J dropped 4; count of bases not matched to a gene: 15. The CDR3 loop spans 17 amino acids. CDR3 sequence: CSARPRGSSGSWYEQYF. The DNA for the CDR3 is TGCAGTGCTAGGCCCAGGGGGTCTAGCGGGAGTTGGTACGAGCAGTACTTC.

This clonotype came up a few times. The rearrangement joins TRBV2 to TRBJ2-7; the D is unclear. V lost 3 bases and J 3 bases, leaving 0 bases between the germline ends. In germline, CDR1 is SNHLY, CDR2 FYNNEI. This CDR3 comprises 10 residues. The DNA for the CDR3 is TGTGCCAGCAGTGACTACGAGCAGTACGTC. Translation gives CASSDYEQYV.

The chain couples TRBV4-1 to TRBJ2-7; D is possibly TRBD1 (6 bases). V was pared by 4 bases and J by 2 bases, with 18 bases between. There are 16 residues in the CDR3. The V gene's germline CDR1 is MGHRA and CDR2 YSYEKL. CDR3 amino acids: CASSPRWQGLAYEQYF. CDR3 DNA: TGCGCCAGCAGCCCCCGTTGGCAGGGGCTAGCCTACGAGCAGTACTTC.

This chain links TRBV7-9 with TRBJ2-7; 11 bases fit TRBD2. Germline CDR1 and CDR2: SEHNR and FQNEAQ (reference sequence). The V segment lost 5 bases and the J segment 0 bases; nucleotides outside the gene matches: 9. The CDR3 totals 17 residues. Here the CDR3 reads CASSKMGTSGSSYEQYV. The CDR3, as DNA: TGTGCCAGCAGCAAAATGGGTACTAGCGGGAGCTCCTACGAGCAGTACGTC.

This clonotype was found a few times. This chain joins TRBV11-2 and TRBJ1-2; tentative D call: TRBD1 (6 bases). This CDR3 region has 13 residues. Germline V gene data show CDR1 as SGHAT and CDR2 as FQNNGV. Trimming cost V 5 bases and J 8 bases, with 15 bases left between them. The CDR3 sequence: CASSGQGLWGYTF. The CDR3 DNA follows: TGTGCCAGCAGCGGTCAGGGGTTGTGGGGCTACACCTTC.

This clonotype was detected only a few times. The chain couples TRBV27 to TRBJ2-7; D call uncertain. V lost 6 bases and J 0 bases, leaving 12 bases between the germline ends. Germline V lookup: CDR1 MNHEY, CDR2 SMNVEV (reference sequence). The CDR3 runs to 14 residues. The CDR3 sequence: CASSSYSSSYEQYV. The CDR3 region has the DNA TGTGCCAGCAGCTCTTACTCGAGCTCCTACGAGCAGTACGTC.

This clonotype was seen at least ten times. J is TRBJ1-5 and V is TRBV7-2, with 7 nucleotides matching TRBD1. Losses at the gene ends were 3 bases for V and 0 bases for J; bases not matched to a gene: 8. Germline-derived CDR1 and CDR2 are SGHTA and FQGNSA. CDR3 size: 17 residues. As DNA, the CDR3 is TGTGCCAGCAGCTTGGCAGGGGGTCCTTATAGCAATCAGCCCCAGCATTTT. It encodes CASSLAGGPYSNQPQHF.

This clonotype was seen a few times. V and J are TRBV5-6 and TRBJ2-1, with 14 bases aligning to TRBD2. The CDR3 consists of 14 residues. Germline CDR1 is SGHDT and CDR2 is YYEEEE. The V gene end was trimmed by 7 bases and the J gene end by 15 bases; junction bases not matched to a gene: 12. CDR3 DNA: TGTGCCAGCTCGAGACTAGCGGGAGGGCCTTCGCCGTTCTTC. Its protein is CASSRLAGGPSPFF.

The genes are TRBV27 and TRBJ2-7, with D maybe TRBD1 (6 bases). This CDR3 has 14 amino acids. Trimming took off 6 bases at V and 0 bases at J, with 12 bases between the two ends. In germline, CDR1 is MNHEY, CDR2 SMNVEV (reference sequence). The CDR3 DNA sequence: TGTGCCAGCAGCCTCAAACAGGGCTCCTACGAGCAGTACTTC. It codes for CASSLKQGSYEQYF.

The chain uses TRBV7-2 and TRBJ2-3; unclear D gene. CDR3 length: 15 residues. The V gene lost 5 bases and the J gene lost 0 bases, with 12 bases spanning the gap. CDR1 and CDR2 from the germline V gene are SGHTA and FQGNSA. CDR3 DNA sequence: TGTGCCAGCAGCCCCATCGCGTCTAGCACAGATACGCAGTATTTT. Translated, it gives CASSPIASSTDTQYF.

CDR3 DNA sequence: TGCAGCGTGTCACCGGGACAGGTCATGAACACTGAAGCTTTCTTT. It encodes CSVSPGQVMNTEAFF. V usage is TRBV29-1 and J usage is TRBJ1-1; 8 positions match TRBD1. The V and J ends lost 6 bases and 0 bases, in that order; junction bases with no gene match: 9. This CDR3 region has 15 residues. Germline CDR1 reads SQVTM; CDR2 reads ANQGSEA.

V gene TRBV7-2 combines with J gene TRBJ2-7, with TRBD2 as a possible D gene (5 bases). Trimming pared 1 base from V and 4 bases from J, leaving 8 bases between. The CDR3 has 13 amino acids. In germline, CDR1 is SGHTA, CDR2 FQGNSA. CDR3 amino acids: CASSLERHYEQYF. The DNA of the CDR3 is TGTGCCAGCAGCTTAGAGCGGCATTACGAGCAGTACTTC.

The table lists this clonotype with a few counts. CDR3 protein: CASSLREGWAFF. The CDR3 DNA reads TGTGCCAGCAGTTTAAGGGAGGGGTGGGCTTTCTTT. The chain joins TRBV28 to TRBJ1-1; possible D gene TRBD1, 5 bases. V was clipped by 2 bases and J by 11 bases, with 12 bases between them. This CDR3 has 12 residues. Germline CDR1 reads MDHEN; CDR2 reads SYDVKM.